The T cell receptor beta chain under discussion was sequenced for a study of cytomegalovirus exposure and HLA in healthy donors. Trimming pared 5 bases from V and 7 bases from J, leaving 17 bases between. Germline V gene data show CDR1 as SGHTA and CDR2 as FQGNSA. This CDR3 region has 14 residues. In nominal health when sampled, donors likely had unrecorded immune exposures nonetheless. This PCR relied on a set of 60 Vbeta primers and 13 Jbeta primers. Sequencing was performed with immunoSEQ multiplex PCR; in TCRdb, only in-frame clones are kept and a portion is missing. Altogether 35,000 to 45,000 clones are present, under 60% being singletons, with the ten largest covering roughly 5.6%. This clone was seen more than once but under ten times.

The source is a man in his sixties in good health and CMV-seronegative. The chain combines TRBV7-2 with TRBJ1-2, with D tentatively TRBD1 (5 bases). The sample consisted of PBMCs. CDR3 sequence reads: CASSQAGRQGGYTF. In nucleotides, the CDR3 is TGTGCCAGCAGCCAGGCGGGACGCCAGGGTGGCTACACCTTC.